The clone carrying this T cell receptor beta chain was counted many times. Its target is not known. Preparing the TCRbeta library involved the use of unique molecular identifiers. TCRdb called the PCR reads again in MiXCR, with one record for every CDR3 protein. The sample shows about 300,000 distinct CDR3 sequences, over 7% of them seen only once. This sample is drawn from a study of T-cell reconstitution after alpha-beta-depleted transplantation in children. V shed 4 bases, J shed 1 base, and the junction held 6 bases outside the gene matches. Germline-derived CDR1 and CDR2 are SGHRS and YFSETQ. This CDR3 is built from 15 residues. Study-wide findings and caveats: The authors attributed T-cell counts and diversity one year after transplant mostly to newly produced T cells. Some patients owed their high day-60 TCRbeta diversity to surviving recipient T cells and thymic progenitors.

This specimen consisted of peripheral blood, obtained 360 days after TCRalphabeta/CD19-depleted stem cell transplant. This chain joins TRBV5-1 and TRBJ2-3; 7 bases are a match to TRBD1. This TCR came from a female patient aged 2 to 10 who had a stem cell transplant for Fanconi anemia, so the T cells may come from the graft donor. CDR3 residues: CASSPDRPRTDTQYF. The CDR3, as DNA: TGCGCCAGCAGCCCGGACAGGCCACGCACAGATACGCAGTATTTT.